These 13 T cell receptor beta chains originate from one sample sequenced in a study of blood T cell repertoires in COVID-19. The table came from immunoSEQ multiplex PCR; TCRdb's copy has only in-frame clones and leaves some out. Here the sample spans some 51,000 clones, roughly 90% being singletons. Sequencing was performed on peripheral blood. The receptors were sampled from a man aged 55 to 70 with acute or convalescent COVID-19.

The rearrangement uses TRBV29-1 and TRBJ1-1, with TRBD1 matching over 11 bases. The CDR3 extends over 12 amino acids. The V and J ends lost 4 bases and 6 bases, in that order; junction bases with no gene match: 1. CDR1 SQVTM and CDR2 ANQGSEA come from the germline V gene. The CDR3 spells CSVGDRGAEAFF. The CDR3 DNA is TGCAGCGTTGGGGACAGGGGGGCTGAAGCTTTCTTT.

The V gene is TRBV19, the J gene TRBJ2-5, with TRBD1 identical over 8 bases. CDR1 is LNHDA and CDR2 is SQIVND in the germline V gene (reference sequence). The V segment lost 7 bases and the J segment 3 bases; nucleotides outside the gene matches: 7. CDR3 length: 14 residues. The CDR3 DNA is TGTGCCAGTATGACAGGGGAATGGGAAGAGACCCAGTACTTC. Translating it yields CASMTGEWEETQYF.

This chain joins TRBV5-1 and TRBJ2-3; 7 nucleotides match TRBD2. There are 15 residues in the CDR3. V was pared by 0 bases and J by 2 bases, with 3 bases of the junction left unmatched. Looked up from germline, CDR1 is SGHRS and CDR2 is YFSETQ. The CDR3 sequence: CASSLAGLLTDTQYF. In nucleotides, the CDR3 is TGCGCCAGCAGCTTGGCGGGACTACTCACAGATACGCAGTATTTT.

The chain employs TRBV7-2 and TRBJ2-3; the match to TRBD2 covers 16 bases. Trimming took 1 base from V and 8 from J; bases not matched to a gene: 9. The germline V gene has CDR1 SGHTA and CDR2 FQGNSA. The CDR3 is 18 amino acids. This CDR3 is CASSLEPGTSGRVSTQYF. DNA of the CDR3: TGTGCCAGCAGCTTAGAGCCGGGGACTAGCGGGAGGGTGTCTACGCAGTATTTT. Complete variable domain (other parts from reference TRBV7-2 and TRBJ2-3): GAGVSQSPSNKVTEKGKDVELRCDPISGHTALYWYRQSLGQGLEFLIYFQGNSAPDKSGLPSDRFSAERTGGSVSTLTIQRTQQEDSAVYLCASSLEPGTSGRVSTQYFGPGTRLTVL.

The chain uses TRBV3-1 (or the pseudogene TRBV3-2) and TRBJ1-4, with a tentative D call TRBD1 (6 bases). This CDR3 has 13 amino acids. With 4 bases removed from V and 8 bases from J, the gap between germline ends came to 11 bases. Per the germline V gene, CDR1 is LGHDT and CDR2 is YNNKEL (reference sequence). CDR3: CASSRSDREKLFF. The CDR3 DNA reads TGTGCCAGCAGCCGATCCGACAGGGAAAAACTGTTTTTT.

The V call is TRBV28, the J call TRBJ2-7; 8 bases align to TRBD1. Germline trimming cut 7 bases from V and 3 bases from J; bases unmatched to any gene: 8. The CDR3 is 14 amino acids. CDR1 is MDHEN and CDR2 is SYDVKM in the germline V gene. CDR3 sequence reads: CASNGAGGVYEQYF. Here the CDR3 DNA reads TGTGCCAGCAACGGGGCAGGGGGCGTCTACGAGCAGTACTTC.

The rearrangement uses TRBV28 and TRBJ2-7, with D possibly TRBD1 on 6 matching bases. Germline V gene lookup returns CDR1 MDHEN and CDR2 SYDVKM. This CDR3 has 15 amino acids. V was clipped by 4 bases and J by 5 bases, with 18 bases between them. CDR3 sequence (DNA): TGTGCCAGCAGTTCCGACCTCACAGGGTTTAACGAGCAGTACTTC. Its protein is CASSSDLTGFNEQYF.

V gene TRBV7-2 combines with J gene TRBJ2-3, with D hard to call. The CDR3 extends over 12 amino acids. V lost 4 bases and J 6 bases, leaving 8 bases between the germline ends. The V gene's germline CDR1 is SGHTA and CDR2 FQGNSA. CDR3 coding DNA: TGTGCCAGCAGCTCCTACTTCGATACGCAGTATTTT. Its translation is CASSSYFDTQYF.

This chain connects TRBV7-2 to TRBJ2-4; D not certain. Germline lookup yields CDR1 SGHTA and CDR2 FQGNSA. This CDR3 region has 15 residues. The V end lost 2 bases, the J end lost 0 bases, and 8 bases lay between the germline ends. CDR3 DNA: TGTGCCAGCAGCTTACCCTTTATAGCCAAAAACATTCAGTACTTC. Encoded protein: CASSLPFIAKNIQYF.

The V and J genes are TRBV7-9 and TRBJ2-7; tentatively, D is TRBD2 (5 bases). Germline V CDR1 and CDR2: SEHNR, FQNEAQ (reference sequence). The CDR3 loop spans 12 amino acids. The V gene lost 1 base and the J gene lost 11 bases, with 12 bases spanning the gap. CDR3 nucleotides: TGTGCCAGCAGCTTAGATCGGGGTGAGAAGTACTTC. Translated, it gives CASSLDRGEKYF.

CDR3 DNA sequence: TGCGCCAGCAGCCAAGAAGGGACAGGGGCCTATGGCTACACCTTC. Translating gives CASSQEGTGAYGYTF. This rearrangement joins TRBV4-3 to TRBJ1-2; 10 positions agree with TRBD1. V dropped 0 bases and J dropped 4; count of bases not matched to a gene: 2. Germline V gene lookup returns CDR1 LGHNA and CDR2 YSLEER. The CDR3 runs to 15 residues.

The J gene is TRBJ2-1, the V gene TRBV29-1; 7 nucleotides agree with TRBD2. Looked up from germline, CDR1 is SQVTM and CDR2 is ANQGSEA. Trimming cost V 7 bases and J 7 bases; bases outside gene matches: 13. The length of the CDR3 is 14 residues. The CDR3 here is CSGSSGAYRNEQFF. In DNA form, the CDR3 reads TGCAGCGGGAGCAGCGGGGCTTACAGGAATGAGCAGTTCTTC.

V gene TRBV28 combines with J gene TRBJ2-7, with D uncertain. Trimming stripped 7 bases from V and 2 bases from J, with 15 bases between. The CDR3 extends over 14 amino acids. Germline lookup yields CDR1 MDHEN and CDR2 SYDVKM. For the CDR3, the DNA is TGTGCCAGCATTCCCTTGGGCCTCGCCTACGAGCAGTACTTC. This sequence encodes CASIPLGLAYEQYF.